The rows below give T cell receptor beta chains drawn from one sample of a study of chemoradiotherapy in HPV16-positive cancers. Method: immunoSEQ multiplex PCR; TCRdb's copy keeps in-frame clones and lacks some. The table shows some 12,000 clones, with 81% occurring only once. Sampling was carried out from a patient who underwent chemoradiotherapy. Receptor source: a human donor with HPV-associated anogenital cancer. Both conserved end residues are part of each CDR3. The order of the fields is clone size, V gene, D gene, J gene, CDR3 DNA, CDR3 protein. A D gene is named only where the DNA matches it firmly. Clone size is not always given. Where it is, it says once, few, many or a class for expanded clones.

>.|TRBV25-1|TRBD2|TRBJ2-1
TGTGCCAGCAGTGATCCCGGGGGGGCCGGGGATGAGCAGTTCTTC
CASSDPGGAGDEQFF
>.|TRBV30|.|TRBJ1-5
TGTGCCTGGAGTCTAAGAAGCAATCAGCCCCAGCATTTT
CAWSLRSNQPQHF
>.|TRBV7-9|TRBD1|TRBJ2-7
TGTGCCAGCAGCTTCTCACAGGGGATGGGCGAGCAGTACTTC
CASSFSQGMGEQYF
>.|TRBV14|TRBD1|TRBJ1-4
TGTGCCAGCAGCCGGAACAGGGGATTCTTCGAAAAACTGTTTTTT
CASSRNRGFFEKLFF
>.|TRBV5-6|TRBD1|TRBJ2-7
TGTGCCAGCAGCCGTGGTACAGGGGGCTACTCCTACGAGCAGTACTTC
CASSRGTGGYSYEQYF
>few|TRBV5-6|.|TRBJ1-2
TGTGCCAGCAGCTCCCCCGTTGAGCAGAACTATGGCTACACCTTC
CASSSPVEQNYGYTF
>.|TRBV5-5|.|TRBJ1-4
TGTGCCAGCAGCTTATCGGCAGCTAATGAAAAACTGTTTTTT
CASSLSAANEKLFF
>.|TRBV28|.|TRBJ1-3
TGTGCCAGCGCACGCCCTACGAGGATCACTGGAAACACCATATATTTT
CASARPTRITGNTIYF
>.|TRBV5-1|TRBD1|TRBJ1-4
TGCGCCAGCAGCTGGGCCGGGACAGAGGATGAAAAACTGTTTTTT
CASSWAGTEDEKLFF
>.|TRBV5-5|.|TRBJ1-4
TGTGCCAGCAGCAGGCCGGGTTCTAATGAAAAACTGTTTTTT
CASSRPGSNEKLFF
>.|TRBV11-2|.|TRBJ2-7
TGTGCCAGCAGCCACGGACAGGGAGGGTACGAGCAGTACTTC
CASSHGQGGYEQYF
>once|TRBV6-5|TRBD1|TRBJ1-1
TGTGCCAGCAAACAGGGGGCGGGGTGGAACACTGAAGCTTTCTTT
CASKQGAGWNTEAFF
>.|TRBV4-3|.|TRBJ2-1
TGCGCCAGCAGCCAAGATGGGGCAGGGGTGTACAATGAGCAGTTCTTC
CASSQDGAGVYNEQFF
>.|TRBV5-4|TRBD1|TRBJ2-1
TGTGCCAGCTCCGACAGGGGCAATGAGCAGTTCTTC
CASSDRGNEQFF
>.|TRBV5-4|TRBD1|TRBJ1-2
TGTGCCAGCAGCCCCGAACAGGGGGCAGGAGATGGCTACACCTTC
CASSPEQGAGDGYTF
>.|TRBV14|.|TRBJ2-1
TGTGCCAGCAGCCAATATCGCGGGGTCGGCAATGAGCAGTTCTTC
CASSQYRGVGNEQFF
>.|TRBV28|.|TRBJ1-6
TGTGTAACCAGGAGCTCCTATAATTCACCCCTCCACTTT
CVTRSSYNSPLHF
>few|TRBV11-2|TRBD2|TRBJ2-5
TGTGCCAGCAGCTTCGGGGGGGTGGAGACCCAGTACTTC
CASSFGGVETQYF
>.|TRBV9|.|TRBJ2-3
TGTGCCAGCAGTGGGAGCCTATCCGCGGATACGCAGTATTTT
CASSGSLSADTQYF
>.|TRBV29-1|.|TRBJ2-1
TGCAGCGTTGACGGTGGGAGCTCCTACAATGAGCAGTTCTTC
CSVDGGSSYNEQFF
>.|TRBV11-3|TRBD2|TRBJ2-3
TGTGCCAGCAGCCCGACTAGCGGGGGGGCAGATACGCAGTATTTT
CASSPTSGGADTQYF
>.|TRBV11-2|.|TRBJ1-1
TGTGCCAGCAGCTTAGAGCGGGTCCCGGGCGAGGCTTTCTTT
CASSLERVPGEAFF
>.|TRBV14|.|TRBJ1-1
TGTGCCAGCAAAAGCCAGTTGAACACTGAAGCTTTCTTT
CASKSQLNTEAFF
>.|TRBV19|.|TRBJ2-1
TGTGCCAGTAGTGTACAGAAACAATACAATGAGCAGTTCTTC
CASSVQKQYNEQFF
>.|TRBV7-3|TRBD1|TRBJ1-1
TGTGCCAGCAGCCAAACAGGGGCGTCGGGCACTGAAGCTTTCTTT
CASSQTGASGTEAFF
>.|TRBV5-1|TRBD1|TRBJ2-7
TGCGCCAGCGGGACAGGGGCCAACGACGAGCAGTACTTC
CASGTGANDEQYF
>few|TRBV9|.|TRBJ2-3
TGTGCCAGCAGCGGGGACGGCGACACAGATACGCAGTATTTT
CASSGDGDTDTQYF
>.|TRBV28|.|TRBJ2-3
TGTGCCAGCAGTCTCACCCGGAGGGGCGCATCAGATACGCAGTATTTT
CASSLTRRGASDTQYF
>.|TRBV7-2|.|TRBJ2-7
TGTGCCAGCAGCCCCCCCGGGGGCGTCGAGCAGTACTTC
CASSPPGGVEQYF
>.|TRBV29-1|.|TRBJ2-3
TGCAGGGATGCGCTGGGACACTTTAGCACAGATACGCAGTATTTT
CRDALGHFSTDTQYF
>.|TRBV18|TRBD1|TRBJ2-2
TGTGCCAGCTCACGGGTGACAGGGGCCGGCGGGGAGCTGTTTTTT
CASSRVTGAGGELFF
>.|TRBV27|.|TRBJ1-1
TGTGCCAGGAAGGGTTTCATGAACACTGAAGCTTTCTTT
CARKGFMNTEAFF
>.|TRBV27|.|TRBJ2-1
TGTGCCAGCAGTTTACCGAACAATGAGCAGTTCTTC
CASSLPNNEQFF
>.|TRBV30|.|TRBJ2-2
TGTGCCTGGATCGGAGGGGGGGCGAACACCGGGGAGCTGTTTTTT
CAWIGGGANTGELFF